This TCR beta chain stems from a study of beta chain features in type 1 diabetes. What was sequenced were expressed TCRB transcripts, since all of the isolated RNA had been reverse transcribed. Roughly 3.6 million reads on average were seen across naive, central memory and regulatory T cell samples. The protocol was immunoSEQ multiplex PCR, while the TCRdb copy is restricted to in-frame clones and leaves out a portion. Among around 340,000 clones listed, roughly 9% were seen once. Study-wide findings and caveats: VDJ junctions from type 1 diabetes patients carried fewer insertions and larger deletions. Patients with Type 1 diabetes showed moderately but significantly shorter TCRB CDR3s in all four CD4+ subsets.

CD4+ naive, central memory, regulatory and stem cell-like memory subsets were isolated by sorting on CD45RO/CCR7/CD25/CD127/CD95/CD27. On this clone itself: Antigen unknown.

V shed 1 base and J shed 1 base, with 13 bases lying between them. The CDR3 runs 16 residues. CDR1 and CDR2 (germline): LGHNA, YSLEER. The sample taken for sequencing was central memory CD4+ T cells from blood. This TCR was recovered from a man aged 25-40 years with type 1 diabetes. The chain has TRBV4-3 and TRBJ1-2, with unresolved D. The CDR3 sequence is CASSQAVAGGNYGYTF. CDR3 nucleotides: TGCGCCAGCAGCCAAGCGGTCGCAGGTGGTAACTATGGCTACACCTTC.